The 24 T cell receptor beta chains given below trace back to one sample, sequenced in a study of human T cells and chemical hapten exposure. Time point here: patch test 1, 2 weeks after DPC sensitization. Stated treatment: therapeutic diphenylcyclopropenone sensitization with weekly scalp DPC. MiXCR, run by TCRdb on the RACE reads, gives a single entry per CDR3 protein. This sample has just over 80,000 distinct CDR3 sequences, with roughly a tenth found just once. This sample comprised whole blood, obtained in connection with sensitization to the hapten diphenylcyclopropenone (DPC). All receptors come from a woman aged 50 to 60 with alopecia areata. Some clones in this sample may be carry-over from other donors' samples.

This clonotype was detected ten times or more. The V gene is TRBV4-2, the J gene TRBJ2-3, with 9 nucleotides matching TRBD2. Germline V gene lookup returns CDR1 LGHNA and CDR2 YNFKEQ. This CDR3 is 14 amino acids long. With 1 base clipped from V and 11 bases from J, the junction kept 7 bases outside the gene matches. The DNA of the CDR3 is TGTGCCAGCAGCCAAGCGAGCGGGAGGACGAAGCAGTATTTT. Encoded protein: CASSQASGRTKQYF.

This clonotype was seen ten or more times. The chain uses TRBV7-3 and TRBJ2-7; D is perhaps TRBD2 (6 bases). The CDR3 has 15 amino acids. V gave up 4 bases and J gave up 3 bases, with 16 bases separating them. The V gene's germline CDR1 is SGHTA and CDR2 FQGTGA. CDR3 loop: CASSWGLGEDYEQYF. The CDR3 DNA reads as TGTGCCAGCAGCTGGGGTCTGGGGGAGGACTACGAGCAGTACTTC.

This rearrangement joins TRBV6-4 to TRBJ2-2; D is possibly TRBD2 (6 bases). The CDR3 contains 14 residues. The V end lost 6 bases, the J end lost 6 bases, and 14 bases lay between the germline ends. From germline, CDR1 is MRHNA and CDR2 SNTAGT. The CDR3 spells CASSGTSVAGELFF. The CDR3 DNA reads as TGTGCCAGCAGCGGGACTTCCGTCGCCGGGGAGCTGTTTTTT.

In its sample, this clonotype was seen many times. The chain joins TRBV29-1 to TRBJ2-1; D gene uncertain. Trimming pared 8 bases from V and 0 bases from J, leaving 14 bases between. The CDR3 length is 14 residues. Per germline, CDR1 SQVTM and CDR2 ANQGSEA. This chain's CDR3 is CSLVLAASYNEQFF. DNA for the CDR3: TGCAGCCTGGTCCTGGCGGCCTCCTACAATGAGCAGTTCTTC.

The rearrangement links TRBV4-2 to TRBJ1-1, with TRBD1 matching 8 bases. The J segment lost 0 bases and the V segment lost 4 bases, leaving 4 bases of the junction unmatched. Germline CDR1 reads LGHNA; CDR2 reads YNFKEQ. The CDR3 loop spans 15 amino acids. The CDR3 coding sequence is TGTGCCAGCAGCCCGGGACAGGAGATGAACACTGAAGCTTTCTTT. Protein product: CASSPGQEMNTEAFF.

This clonotype was recorded a few times. The chain links TRBV4-3 to TRBJ1-1; D is unclear. V lost 4 bases, J lost 6 bases, and 9 bases lay in between. The germline V gene has CDR1 LGHNA and CDR2 YSLEER. The CDR3 sequence is 12 residues long. CDR3 DNA: TGCGCCAGCAGCCGGGCGGGGTCTGAAGCTTTCTTT. Translated: CASSRAGSEAFF.

The sample holds a few counts of this clonotype. J is TRBJ2-6 and V is TRBV28; D is uncertain. CDR1 is MDHEN, CDR2 SYDVKM, per germline. The CDR3 length is 15 residues. V lost 6 bases to trimming and J lost 0 bases, with 9 bases between them. The CDR3 DNA sequence: TGTGCCAGCAGCCCACTTAGCTCTGGGGCCAACGTCCTGACTTTC. It specifies CASSPLSSGANVLTF.

This clonotype occurred a few times. This chain uses TRBV7-9 with TRBJ1-2; D unresolved. Germline lookup yields CDR1 SEHNR and CDR2 FQNEAQ (reference sequence). V lost 1 base, J lost 7 bases, and 7 bases lay in between. This CDR3 is 12 amino acids long. The CDR3, as DNA: TGTGCCAGCAGCTTAGGAGGGCTTGGCTACACCTTC. It translates to CASSLGGLGYTF. Filled out from reference TRBV7-9 and TRBJ1-2, the complete variable domain reads DTGVSQNPRHKITKRGQNVTFRCDPISEHNRLYWYRQTLGQGPEFLTYFQNEAQLEKSRLLSDRFSAERPKGSFSTLEIQRTEQGDSAMYLCASSLGGLGYTFGSGTRLTVV.

Many counts were recorded for this clonotype. The chain combines TRBV7-9 with TRBJ2-3; 11 bases fit TRBD2. Germline CDR1 SEHNR, CDR2 FQNEAQ (reference sequence). V shed 8 bases and J 1 base; nucleotides not matched to a gene: 2. This CDR3 is 14 amino acids long. The CDR3 sequence is CASLAGGGTDTQYF. DNA of the CDR3: TGTGCCAGCTTAGCGGGAGGGGGCACAGATACGCAGTATTTT.

This clonotype was counted only a few times. This chain joins TRBV29-1 and TRBJ1-1, with no clear D. Between the trimmed V and J ends, which lost 6 bases and 4 bases, there was a span of 9 bases. The CDR3 covers 11 residues. CDR1 and CDR2 from the germline V gene are SQVTM and ANQGSEA. The CDR3 DNA follows: TGCAGCGTACCAATTGGCACTGAAGCTTTCTTT. Its protein is CSVPIGTEAFF. Based on the CDR3 plus reference TRBV29-1 and TRBJ1-1, the full variable domain is SAVISQKPSRDICQRGTSLTIQCQVDSQVTMMFWYRQQPGQSLTLIATANQGSEATYESGFVIDKFPISRPNLTFSTLTVSNMSPEDSSIYLCSVPIGTEAFFGQGTRLTVV.

This clonotype was detected a few times. The chain joins TRBV28 to TRBJ2-3; the D call may be TRBD1 or TRBD2 (7 bases each). The CDR3 runs 13 residues. Per the germline V gene, CDR1 is MDHEN and CDR2 is SYDVKM. Deletions cut 6 bases from V and 4 bases from J, with 11 bases between. This CDR3 is CASRAGGADTQYF. Written as DNA, the CDR3 is TGTGCCAGCAGGGCAGGGGGGGCAGATACGCAGTATTTT.

This clonotype came up a few times. This chain uses TRBV28 with TRBJ1-2; no reliable D call. CDR1 is MDHEN, CDR2 SYDVKM, per germline. CDR3 length equals 14 residues. Trimming left V 2 bases short and J 4 bases short, with 11 bases between. For the CDR3, the DNA is TGTGCCAGCAGTTTAGGGTCAGGAGTCTATGGCTACACCTTC. Translated: CASSLGSGVYGYTF.

This clonotype was found once. This may come from a read error, since a much larger clone is one base off. This chain links TRBV5-4 with TRBJ2-3; TRBD2 matches 9 bases. The germline CDR1 and CDR2 sequences are SGHNT and YYREEE (reference sequence). CDR3 size: 15 residues. The CDR3 reads CANSLASGDGDTQYF. CDR3 sequence (DNA): TGTGCCAACAGCTTGGCTAGCGGGGACGGAGATACGCAGTATTTT.

Ten or more counts support this clonotype. This chain connects TRBV5-1 to TRBJ1-1; D unresolved. With 0 bases removed from V and 0 bases from J, the gap between germline ends came to 6 bases. Germline CDR1 SGHRS, CDR2 YFSETQ. The CDR3 contains 14 residues. In nucleotides, the CDR3 is TGCGCCAGCAGCTTGGTTGCCCTGAACACTGAAGCTTTCTTT. Amino acid sequence: CASSLVALNTEAFF.

This clonotype has just a few counts. The chain combines TRBV2 with TRBJ2-3; the D gene is possibly TRBD2 (5 bases). Trimming stripped 3 bases from V and 6 bases from J, with 16 bases between. Germline lookup yields CDR1 SNHLY and CDR2 FYNNEI. The CDR3 has 15 amino acids. Here the CDR3 DNA reads TGTGCCAGCAGTGACCTCTCCCGCGGGTTCGATACGCAGTATTTT. It translates to CASSDLSRGFDTQYF.

This clonotype showed up many times. The rearrangement uses TRBV12-3 or TRBV12-4 and TRBJ2-1, with D perhaps given as TRBD1 or TRBD2 (7 bases each). Between the trimmed V and J ends, which lost 8 bases and 2 bases, there was a span of 19 bases. This CDR3 spans 16 amino acids. The CDR3 loop is CASGARGGGTYNEQFF. The CDR3 DNA sequence: TGTGCCAGCGGTGCCAGGGGGGGCGGCACCTACAATGAGCAGTTCTTC.

In its sample, this clonotype was seen many times. J is TRBJ1-4 and V is TRBV7-2; perhaps TRBD1 as D (5 bases). The V and J ends lost 0 bases and 5 bases respectively, with 13 bases between them. The CDR3 contains 16 residues. Looked up from germline, CDR1 is SGHTA and CDR2 is FQGNSA. CDR3 protein: CASSLAGGGRNEKLFF. The CDR3 DNA reads TGTGCCAGCAGCTTAGCGGGTGGGGGTCGGAATGAAAAACTGTTTTTT.

The rearrangement uses TRBV2 and TRBJ2-3; D unresolved. Trimming left V 2 bases short and J 1 base short, with 16 bases between. CDR3 length equals 17 residues. Germline V gene data show CDR1 as SNHLY and CDR2 as FYNNEI. The CDR3 loop reads CASSETPLSPGTDTQYF. The DNA of the CDR3 is TGTGCCAGCAGTGAAACCCCCCTCTCCCCTGGCACAGATACGCAGTATTTT.

This clonotype was picked up many times. V and J are TRBV29-1 and TRBJ1-1; D is possibly TRBD1 (6 bases). Trimming shortened V by 3 bases and J by 7 bases, and 15 bases separated the two germline ends. Germline V lookup: CDR1 SQVTM, CDR2 ANQGSEA. The CDR3 extends over 13 amino acids. This CDR3 is CSVDRGSGIEAFF. CDR3 nucleotides: TGCAGCGTTGACAGGGGTTCTGGGATTGAAGCTTTCTTT.

This clonotype was seen only a few times. The CDR3 reads CASSLRQRHGVTQYF. Written as DNA, the CDR3 is TGTGCCAGCAGCTTACGACAGCGGCACGGGGTTACGCAGTATTTT. The rearrangement links TRBV13 to TRBJ2-3; D assignment may be TRBD1 or TRBD2 (5 bases each). Trimming removed 2 bases from V and 8 bases from J, with 17 bases in between. Germline V lookup: CDR1 PRHDT, CDR2 FYEKMQ (reference sequence). The CDR3 spans 15 residues. The variable domain in full, with the rest retrieved from reference TRBV13 and TRBJ2-3, is AAGVIQSPRHLIKEKRETATLKCYPIPRHDTVYWYQQGPGQDPQFLISFYEKMQSDKGSIPDRFSAQQFSDYHSELNMSSLELGDSALYFCASSLRQRHGVTQYFGPGTRLTVL.

This clonotype has a count of ten or more. The V gene is TRBV6-2 or TRBV6-3, the J gene TRBJ2-2; tentatively, D is TRBD1 (5 bases). Germline-derived CDR1 and CDR2 are MNHEY and SVGEGT. V was clipped by 10 bases and J by 1 base, with 16 bases between them. The CDR3 has 15 residues. The CDR3 DNA follows: TGTGCCACCAATCCAGGGTGGGGGAACACCGGGGAGCTGTTTTTT. Its translation is CATNPGWGNTGELFF.

This rearrangement joins TRBV12-3 or TRBV12-4 to TRBJ2-7, with a weak D call TRBD1 (5 bases). V was pared by 2 bases and J by 6 bases, with 8 bases between. The CDR3 runs to 12 residues. CDR3 residues: CASSLSQGEQYF. CDR3 nucleotide sequence: TGTGCCAGCAGTTTATCCCAGGGCGAGCAGTACTTC.

This clonotype was observed a handful of times. The chain has TRBV4-2 and TRBJ1-4; 7 bases line up with TRBD1. CDR1 and CDR2 (germline): LGHNA, YNFKEQ. With 4 bases clipped from V and 8 bases from J, the junction kept 13 bases outside the gene matches. This CDR3 spans 16 amino acids. Here the CDR3 reads CASSRTTGNAREKLFF. The DNA for the CDR3 is TGTGCCAGCAGCCGCACGACAGGGAATGCACGGGAAAAACTGTTTTTT.

This clonotype was found a few times. V gene TRBV16 combines with J gene TRBJ2-1; 12 bases agree with TRBD2. The CDR3 runs 16 residues. V shed 3 bases and J 7 bases; nucleotides not matched to a gene: 7. Germline lookup yields CDR1 KGHSY and CDR2 FQNENV. The CDR3 protein is CASSHLTSGGINEQFF. The CDR3 DNA follows: TGTGCCAGCAGCCATTTGACTAGCGGGGGTATAAATGAGCAGTTCTTC.